These 17 T cell receptor beta chains were all obtained from the same sample, sequenced in a study of blood T cell repertoires in COVID-19. Libraries were prepared by immunoSEQ multiplex PCR; TCRdb keeps only in-frame clonotypes and omits some of them. The sample holds roughly 380,000 clones, about 88% seen once. Specimen: PBMCs or T cells enriched from blood (not recorded which). These receptors all come from a woman aged 30 to 39 who had been exposed to COVID-19.

Note on this clone: Because the CDR3 is missing its conserved closing phenylalanine or tryptophan, this is likely a read error. It is unclear where the CDR3 begins or ends on the DNA, so no DNA is shown, and the CDR3 is as TCRdb lists it. The chain uses TRBV28 and TRBJ1-1. The germline V gene encodes CDR1 MDHEN and CDR2 SYDVKM. The CDR3 is 11 amino acids long, termini counted. CDR3 sequence reads: CASSSTLERAH.

This rearrangement joins TRBV5-4 to TRBJ2-5, with 12 bases matching TRBD2. V was clipped by 3 bases and J by 5 bases; unmatched bases: 5. Germline V gene sequence: CDR1 SGHNT, CDR2 YYREEE (reference sequence). This CDR3 has 15 amino acids. The CDR3 is CASSSGLAGIETQYF. In DNA form, the CDR3 reads TGTGCCAGCAGCTCAGGACTAGCGGGAATCGAGACCCAGTACTTC.

This rearrangement joins TRBV9 to TRBJ1-1; D is unclear. Germline assignment: CDR1 SGDLS and CDR2 YYNGEE. This CDR3 is 15 amino acids long. The V and J ends lost 0 bases and 4 bases respectively, with 13 bases between them. The CDR3 DNA sequence: TGTGCCAGCAGCGTAGCTCCGGGTAGCAGCACTGAAGCTTTCTTT. Its protein is CASSVAPGSSTEAFF.

CDR3 nucleotides: TGTGCCAGCAGCTTAGTGGCGGGGGCGCTCGGCTACACCTTC. Translation: CASSLVAGALGYTF. V is TRBV7-9 and J is TRBJ1-2; D perhaps matches TRBD1 (6 bases). Looked up from germline, CDR1 is SEHNR and CDR2 is FQNEAQ (reference sequence). This CDR3 region has 14 residues. Trimming removed 1 base at V and 8 bases at J, with 14 bases between.

The rearrangement joins TRBV27 to TRBJ2-1; the match to TRBD2 covers 8 bases. The CDR3 has 14 residues. The junction had 5 bases not matched to a gene; V was cut back by 2 bases and J by 8 bases. CDR1 is MNHEY, CDR2 SMNVEV, per germline (reference sequence). The CDR3 nucleotides read TGTGCCAGCAGTTTAGTGTTAGCGGGATATGAGCAGTTCTTC. Its protein is CASSLVLAGYEQFF.

The chain joins TRBV28 to TRBJ1-6; 10 bases are shared with TRBD1. The CDR3 loop spans 15 amino acids. Germline-derived CDR1 and CDR2 are MDHEN and SYDVKM. With V trimmed by 6 bases and J by 7 bases, 6 bases remained unmatched. CDR3 protein: CASRTGGVGNSPLHF. As DNA, the CDR3 is TGTGCCAGCAGGACAGGGGGCGTCGGAAATTCACCCCTCCACTTT. The variable domain in full, completed from reference TRBV28 and TRBJ1-6, reads DVKVTQSSRYLVKRTGEKVFLECVQDMDHENMFWYRQDPGLGLRLIYFSYDVKMKEKGDIPEGYSVSREKKERFSLILESASTNQTSMYLCASRTGGVGNSPLHFGNGTRLTVT.

The chain couples TRBV2 to TRBJ2-1; 10 bases align to TRBD2. V shed 4 bases and J 0 bases; nucleotides not matched to a gene: 9. The CDR3 totals 18 residues. Germline V gives CDR1 SNHLY, CDR2 FYNNEI. Here the CDR3 DNA reads TGTGCCAGCAGTGCCGCTAGCGGGAGTAAAGTCTCCTACAATGAGCAGTTCTTC. Its translation: CASSAASGSKVSYNEQFF. Based on the CDR3 plus reference TRBV2 and TRBJ2-1, the full variable domain is EPEVTQTPSHQVTQMGQEVILRCVPISNHLYFYWYRQILGQKVEFLVSFYNNEISEKSEIFDDQFSVERPDGSNFTLKIRSTKLEDSAMYFCASSAASGSKVSYNEQFFGPGTRLTVL.

The CDR3 nucleotides read TGTGCCAGCAGCTTAACGGCTAGCGGGAACAATGAGCAGTTCTTC. Its protein is CASSLTASGNNEQFF. This sequence joins TRBV7-6 and TRBJ2-1, with 9 bases lining up with TRBD2. CDR1 and CDR2 (germline): SGHVS, FNYEAQ. Trimming removed 2 bases from V and 5 bases from J; junction bases left unmatched: 4. The CDR3 spans 15 residues. The whole variable domain, filled in from reference TRBV7-6 and TRBJ2-1, reads GAGVSQSPRYKVTKRGQDVALRCDPISGHVSLYWYRQALGQGPEFLTYFNYEAQQDKSGLPNDRFSAERPEGSISTLTIQRTEQRDSAMYRCASSLTASGNNEQFFGPGTRLTVL.

This chain connects TRBV7-2 to TRBJ2-1; D remains unclear. The V gene's germline CDR1 is SGHTA and CDR2 FQGNSA. V was pared by 2 bases and J by 7 bases, with 9 bases between. The CDR3 is 13 amino acids. The DNA for the CDR3 is TGTGCCAGCAGCTTACCAGTGTGGAATGAGCAGTTCTTC. Translation gives CASSLPVWNEQFF.

This chain connects TRBV14 to TRBJ1-2; D perhaps matches TRBD1 (6 bases). The CDR3 totals 14 residues. Germline-derived CDR1 and CDR2 are SGHDN and FVKESK. Trimming took off 3 bases at V and 4 bases at J, with 12 bases between the two ends. The CDR3 DNA is TGTGCCAGCAGCCACAGACAGGCCGCCTATGGCTACACCTTC. This encodes CASSHRQAAYGYTF. Looking up the rest from reference TRBV14 and TRBJ1-2 gives the full variable domain: EAGVTQFPSHSVIEKGQTVTLRCDPISGHDNLYWYRRVMGKEIKFLLHFVKESKQDESGMPNNRFLAERTGGTYSTLKVQPAELEDSGVYFCASSHRQAAYGYTFGSGTRLTVV.

About this clone: Other DNA sequences from this sample encode an identical CDR3 as well. The chain employs TRBV28 and TRBJ1-2; no firm D call. V lost 3 bases and J lost 4, with 6 bases in between. This CDR3 contains 12 residues. CDR1 is MDHEN, CDR2 SYDVKM, per germline. CDR3 protein: CASSLSGYGYTF. The DNA for the CDR3 is TGTGCCAGCAGTTTGAGCGGCTATGGCTACACCTTC.

This clone appeared a single time. The chain combines TRBV11-2 with TRBJ2-2; 9 bases fit TRBD1. Germline values: CDR1 SGHAT, CDR2 FQNNGV. This CDR3 region has 15 residues. The V segment lost 4 bases and the J segment 3 bases; nucleotides outside the gene matches: 3. CDR3 amino acids: CASSWDRVDTGELFF. CDR3 nucleotide sequence: TGTGCCAGCAGCTGGGACAGGGTGGACACCGGGGAGCTGTTTTTT.

V usage is TRBV12-3 or TRBV12-4 and J usage is TRBJ2-1, with 7 bases fitting TRBD2. V lost 3 bases, J lost 9 bases, and 2 bases stayed unmatched. The CDR3 is made up of 12 amino acids. The CDR3 nucleotides read TGTGCCAGCAGTTTTGGGGGGGGTGAGCAGTTCTTC. Amino acids: CASSFGGGEQFF.

The chain joins TRBV27 to TRBJ2-1; D is undetermined. The V end was cut by 2 bases, the J end by 5 bases, with 19 bases between. CDR3 length: 17 amino acids. Germline V gene sequence: CDR1 MNHEY, CDR2 SMNVEV (reference sequence). The CDR3 here is CASSLRLERLLDNEQFF. CDR3 nucleotides: TGTGCCAGCAGTTTAAGGCTAGAGAGGTTGTTGGACAATGAGCAGTTCTTC.

Turning to this clone: This sample also contains other DNA sequences that code for the same CDR3. The rearrangement links TRBV30 to TRBJ1-5; D may be TRBD1 (5 bases). V lost 0 bases, J lost 0 bases, and 6 bases lay in between. There are 14 residues in the CDR3. Germline V gene data show CDR1 as GTSNPN and CDR2 as SVGIG (reference sequence). The chain's CDR3 is CAWSVGGSNQPQHF. CDR3 DNA sequence: TGTGCCTGGAGTGTGGGGGGTAGCAATCAGCCCCAGCATTTT.

The chain joins TRBV27 to TRBJ1-5; 8 bases align to TRBD1. CDR1 and CDR2 (germline): MNHEY, SMNVEV (reference sequence). The ends lost 4 bases at V and 7 bases at J; junction bases unmatched: 9. The CDR3 contains 15 residues. The CDR3 spells CASSYLGQGRQPQHF. The CDR3 region has the DNA TGTGCCAGCAGTTACCTCGGACAGGGTAGACAGCCCCAGCATTTT.

V is TRBV6-6 and J is TRBJ1-5, with D unclear. Germline V gene sequence: CDR1 MNHNY, CDR2 SVGAGI (reference sequence). The CDR3 totals 13 residues. Trimming cost V 7 bases and J 4 bases, with 11 bases left between them. CDR3 region: CASTADINQPQHF. CDR3 sequence (DNA): TGTGCCAGCACCGCTGACATAAATCAGCCCCAGCATTTT.